The subject of this entry is one T cell receptor beta chain. Its specificity is not known. This entry is derived from a study of cytomegalovirus exposure and HLA in healthy donors. Study as a whole: An early release of data contained about 85 million unique TCRs, which came from HLA-typed donors.

Study-wide results and limits: Later findings reportedly placed an Asian-associated ancestry cluster below the approximately 670-donor mean for N-insertions. Sequencing depth across donors, presence/absence analyses assumed, was roughly uniform. According to the study, roughly 160 TCR beta chains were cytomegalovirus-associated.

The PCR had 60 Vbeta and 13 Jbeta primers. Clones were read by immunoSEQ multiplex PCR, and TCRdb kept only the in-frame ones, dropping some. Of under 250,000 clones detected, more than 75% appear once; the ten largest clones hold about 6.4%. Germline V lookup: CDR1 GTSNPN, CDR2 SVGIG (reference sequence). V was pared by 2 bases and J by 7 bases, with 1 base of the junction left unmatched. The CDR3 length is 11 residues. The receptor was isolated from a man in his forties in good health and CMV-seropositive. What was sequenced was PBMCs. The chain joins TRBV30 to TRBJ1-2; 7 positions match TRBD1. CDR3: CAWSQGGGYTF. DNA of the CDR3: TGTGCCTGGAGTCAGGGGGGTGGCTACACCTTC.